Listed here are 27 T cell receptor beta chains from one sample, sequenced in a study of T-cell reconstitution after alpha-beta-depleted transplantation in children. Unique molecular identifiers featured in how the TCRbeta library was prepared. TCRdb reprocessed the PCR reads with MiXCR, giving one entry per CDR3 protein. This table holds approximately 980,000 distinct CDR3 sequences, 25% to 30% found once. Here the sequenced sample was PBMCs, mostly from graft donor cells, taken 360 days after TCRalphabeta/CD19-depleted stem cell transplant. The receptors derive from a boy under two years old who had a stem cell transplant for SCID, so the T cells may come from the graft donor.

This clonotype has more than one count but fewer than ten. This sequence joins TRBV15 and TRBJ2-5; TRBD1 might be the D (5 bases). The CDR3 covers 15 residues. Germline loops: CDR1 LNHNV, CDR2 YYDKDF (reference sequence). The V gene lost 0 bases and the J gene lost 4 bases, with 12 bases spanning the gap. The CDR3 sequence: CATSRDRAARETQYF. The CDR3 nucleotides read TGTGCCACCAGCAGAGACAGGGCTGCAAGAGAGACCCAGTACTTC.

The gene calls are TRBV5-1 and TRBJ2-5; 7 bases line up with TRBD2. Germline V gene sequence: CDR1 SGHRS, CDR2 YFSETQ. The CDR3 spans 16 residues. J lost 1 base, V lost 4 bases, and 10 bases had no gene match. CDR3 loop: CASSIVPGLPQETQYF. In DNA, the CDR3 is TGCGCCAGCAGCATTGTGCCGGGACTACCCCAAGAGACCCAGTACTTC.

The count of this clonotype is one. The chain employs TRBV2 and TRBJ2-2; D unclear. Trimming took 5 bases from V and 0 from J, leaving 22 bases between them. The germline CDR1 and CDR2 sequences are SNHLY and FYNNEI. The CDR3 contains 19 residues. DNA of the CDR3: TGTGCCAGCAGTTTAAGCCCCGAGATCCTGCGATCGAACACCGGGGAGCTGTTTTTT. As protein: CASSLSPEILRSNTGELFF.

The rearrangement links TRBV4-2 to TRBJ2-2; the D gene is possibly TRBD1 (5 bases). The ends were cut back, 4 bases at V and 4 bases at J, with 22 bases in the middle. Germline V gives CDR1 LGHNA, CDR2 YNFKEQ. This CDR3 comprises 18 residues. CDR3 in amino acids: CASSPPRDSLRSTGELFF. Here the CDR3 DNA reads TGTGCCAGCAGCCCCCCCCGTGACAGCTTAAGGAGCACCGGGGAGCTGTTTTTT.

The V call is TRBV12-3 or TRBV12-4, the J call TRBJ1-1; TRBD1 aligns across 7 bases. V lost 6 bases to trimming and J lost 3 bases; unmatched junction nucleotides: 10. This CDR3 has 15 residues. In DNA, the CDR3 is TGTGCCAGCAGCCTCCCGACAGGGAGGGACACTGAAGCTTTCTTT. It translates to CASSLPTGRDTEAFF.

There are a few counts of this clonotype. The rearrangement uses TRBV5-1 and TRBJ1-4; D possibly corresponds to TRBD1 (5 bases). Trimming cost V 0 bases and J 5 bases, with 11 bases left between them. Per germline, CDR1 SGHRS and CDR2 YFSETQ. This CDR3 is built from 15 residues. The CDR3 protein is CASSLAGHQNEKLFF. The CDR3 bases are TGCGCCAGCAGCTTGGCCGGACACCAGAATGAAAAACTGTTTTTT.

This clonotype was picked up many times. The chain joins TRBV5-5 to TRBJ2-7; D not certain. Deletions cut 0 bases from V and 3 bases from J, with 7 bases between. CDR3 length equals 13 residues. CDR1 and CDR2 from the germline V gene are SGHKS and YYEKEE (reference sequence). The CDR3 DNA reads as TGTGCCAGCAGCTTGGTGGGTTTCTACGAGCAGTACTTC. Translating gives CASSLVGFYEQYF.

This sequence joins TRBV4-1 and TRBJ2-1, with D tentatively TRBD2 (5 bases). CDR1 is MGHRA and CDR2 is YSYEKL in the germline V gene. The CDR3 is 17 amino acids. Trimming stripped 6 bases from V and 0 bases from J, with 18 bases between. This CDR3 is CASSRNGRRSSYNEQFF. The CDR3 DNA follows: TGCGCCAGCAGTCGAAATGGACGGAGGAGCTCCTACAATGAGCAGTTCTTC.

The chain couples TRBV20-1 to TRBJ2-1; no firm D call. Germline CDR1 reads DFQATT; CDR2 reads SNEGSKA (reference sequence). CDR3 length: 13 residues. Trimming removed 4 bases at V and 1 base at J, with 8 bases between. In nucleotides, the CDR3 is TGCAGTGCTAACTTAGGGTCCTACAATGAGCAGTTCTTC. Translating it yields CSANLGSYNEQFF.

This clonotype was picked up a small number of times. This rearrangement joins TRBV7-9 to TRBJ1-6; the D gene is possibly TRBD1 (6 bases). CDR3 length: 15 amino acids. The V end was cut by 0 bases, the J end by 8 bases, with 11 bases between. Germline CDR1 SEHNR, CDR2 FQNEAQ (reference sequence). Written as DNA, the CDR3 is TGTGCCAGCAGCTTAGCCGGGACACCGGATTCACCCCTCCACTTT. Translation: CASSLAGTPDSPLHF. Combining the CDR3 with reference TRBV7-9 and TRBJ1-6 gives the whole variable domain DTGVSQNPRHKITKRGQNVTFRCDPISEHNRLYWYRQTLGQGPEFLTYFQNEAQLEKSRLLSDRFSAERPKGSFSTLEIQRTEQGDSAMYLCASSLAGTPDSPLHFGNGTRLTVT.

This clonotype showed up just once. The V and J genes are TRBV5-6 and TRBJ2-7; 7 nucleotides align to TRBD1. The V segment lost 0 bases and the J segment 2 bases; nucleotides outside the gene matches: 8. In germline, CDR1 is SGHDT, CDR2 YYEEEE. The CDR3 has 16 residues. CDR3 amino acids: CASSLGQGVPAYEQYF. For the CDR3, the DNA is TGTGCCAGCAGCTTGGGACAGGGTGTGCCGGCCTACGAGCAGTACTTC.

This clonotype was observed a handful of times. The CDR3 reads CASSLGTGKWNTEAFF. CDR3 nucleotides: TGTGCCAGCAGCCTGGGGACAGGGAAATGGAACACTGAAGCTTTCTTT. The chain uses TRBV5-6 and TRBJ1-1; 9 bases are shared with TRBD1. The V and J ends lost 4 bases and 1 base, in that order; junction bases with no gene match: 8. The CDR3 runs 16 residues. Germline V gene sequence: CDR1 SGHDT, CDR2 YYEEEE.

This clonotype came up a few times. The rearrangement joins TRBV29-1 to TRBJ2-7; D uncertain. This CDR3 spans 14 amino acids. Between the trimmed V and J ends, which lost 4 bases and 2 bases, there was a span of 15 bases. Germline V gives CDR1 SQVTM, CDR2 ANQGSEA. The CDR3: CSVVDTDHPYEQYF. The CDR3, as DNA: TGCAGCGTTGTTGACACCGATCACCCCTACGAGCAGTACTTC.

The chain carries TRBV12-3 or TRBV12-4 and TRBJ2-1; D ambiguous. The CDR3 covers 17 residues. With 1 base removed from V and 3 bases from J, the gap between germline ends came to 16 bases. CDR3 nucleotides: TGTGCCAGCAGTTTAGTTAAGGCTACTCACTTCTACAATGAGCAGTTCTTC. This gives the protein CASSLVKATHFYNEQFF.

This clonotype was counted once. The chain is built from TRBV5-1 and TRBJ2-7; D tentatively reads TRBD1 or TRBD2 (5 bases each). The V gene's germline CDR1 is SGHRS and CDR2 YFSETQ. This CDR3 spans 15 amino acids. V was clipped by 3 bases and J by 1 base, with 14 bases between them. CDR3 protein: CASSSGPLGSYEQYF. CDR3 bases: TGCGCCAGCAGCTCGGGACCCCTAGGATCCTACGAGCAGTACTTC. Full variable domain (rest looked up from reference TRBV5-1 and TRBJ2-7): KAGVTQTPRYLIKTRGQQVTLSCSPISGHRSVSWYQQTPGQGLQFLFEYFSETQRNKGNFPGRFSGRQFSNSRSEMNVSTLELGDSALYLCASSSGPLGSYEQYFGPGTRLTVT.

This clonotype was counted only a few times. The CDR3 DNA reads TGTGCCAGCAGCTTAAATCCGGGGTCAACGACCCAGTACTTC. It specifies CASSLNPGSTTQYF. The genes are TRBV7-3 and TRBJ2-5; a weak D match, TRBD2 (5 bases). The ends were cut back, 1 base at V and 7 bases at J, with 13 bases in the middle. The CDR3 contains 14 residues. The germline V gene encodes CDR1 SGHTA and CDR2 FQGTGA.

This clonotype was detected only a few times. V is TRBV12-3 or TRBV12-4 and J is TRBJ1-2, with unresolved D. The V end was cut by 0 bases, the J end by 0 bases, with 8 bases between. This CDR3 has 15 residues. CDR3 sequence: CASSLAGSANYGYTF. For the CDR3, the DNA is TGTGCCAGCAGTTTAGCGGGGTCCGCTAACTATGGCTACACCTTC.

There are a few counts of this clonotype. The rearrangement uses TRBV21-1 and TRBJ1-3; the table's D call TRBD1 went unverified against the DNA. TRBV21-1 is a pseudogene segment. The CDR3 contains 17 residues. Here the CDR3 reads CASSKATPHSSGNTIYF. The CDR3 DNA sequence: TGTGCCAGCAGCAAAGCAACCCCTCATAGCTCTGGAAACACCATATATTTT.

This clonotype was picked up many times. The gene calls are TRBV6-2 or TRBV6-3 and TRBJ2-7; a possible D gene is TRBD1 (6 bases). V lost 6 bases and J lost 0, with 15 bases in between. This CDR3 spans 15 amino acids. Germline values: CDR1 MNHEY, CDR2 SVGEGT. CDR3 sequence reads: CASRKSGTPSYEQYF. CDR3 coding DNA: TGTGCCAGCAGAAAATCCGGGACACCCTCCTACGAGCAGTACTTC.

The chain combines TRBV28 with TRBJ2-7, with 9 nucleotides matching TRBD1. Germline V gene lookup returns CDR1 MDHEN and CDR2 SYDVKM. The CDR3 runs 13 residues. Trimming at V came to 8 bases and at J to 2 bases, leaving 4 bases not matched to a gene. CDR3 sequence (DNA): TGTGCCAGCGCCTGGACAGGGGCCTACGAGCAGTACTTC. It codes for CASAWTGAYEQYF.

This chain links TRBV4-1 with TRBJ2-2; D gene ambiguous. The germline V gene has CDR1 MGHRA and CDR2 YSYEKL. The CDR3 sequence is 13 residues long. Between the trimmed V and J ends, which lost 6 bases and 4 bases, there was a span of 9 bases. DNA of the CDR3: TGCGCCAGCAGAGGTCCCCTCACCGGGGAGCTGTTTTTT. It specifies CASRGPLTGELFF.

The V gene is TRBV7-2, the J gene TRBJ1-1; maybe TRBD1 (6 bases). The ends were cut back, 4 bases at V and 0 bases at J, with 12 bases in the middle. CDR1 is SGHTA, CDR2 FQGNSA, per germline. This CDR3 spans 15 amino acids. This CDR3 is CASSSQGPMNTEAFF. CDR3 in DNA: TGTGCCAGCAGCTCACAGGGACCTATGAACACTGAAGCTTTCTTT.

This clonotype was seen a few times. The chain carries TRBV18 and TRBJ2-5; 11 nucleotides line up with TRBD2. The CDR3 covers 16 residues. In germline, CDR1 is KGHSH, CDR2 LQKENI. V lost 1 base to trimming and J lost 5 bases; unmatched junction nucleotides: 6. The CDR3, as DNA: TGTGCCAGCTCACCACTGTTAGGACTAGCGGGTGAGACCCAGTACTTC. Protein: CASSPLLGLAGETQYF.

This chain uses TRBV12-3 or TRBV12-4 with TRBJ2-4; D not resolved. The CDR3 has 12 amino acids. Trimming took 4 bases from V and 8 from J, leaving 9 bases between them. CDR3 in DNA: TGTGCCAGCAGTTGGAGTGTAGACATTCAGTACTTC. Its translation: CASSWSVDIQYF.

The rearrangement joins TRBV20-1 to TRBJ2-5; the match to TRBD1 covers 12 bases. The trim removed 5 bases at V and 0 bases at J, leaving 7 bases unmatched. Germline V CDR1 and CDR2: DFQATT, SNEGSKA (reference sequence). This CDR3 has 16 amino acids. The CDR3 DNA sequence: TGCAGTGCTTGGGACAGGGGGCGAGGGTACCAAGAGACCCAGTACTTC. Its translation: CSAWDRGRGYQETQYF.

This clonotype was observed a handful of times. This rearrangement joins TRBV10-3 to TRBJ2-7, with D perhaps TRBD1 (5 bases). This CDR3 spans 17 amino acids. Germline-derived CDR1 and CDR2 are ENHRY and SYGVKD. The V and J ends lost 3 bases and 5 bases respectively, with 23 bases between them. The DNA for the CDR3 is TGTGCCATCAGTGACCCCAACGACAGCGCATCGGCGCACGAGCAGTACTTC. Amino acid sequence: CAISDPNDSASAHEQYF.

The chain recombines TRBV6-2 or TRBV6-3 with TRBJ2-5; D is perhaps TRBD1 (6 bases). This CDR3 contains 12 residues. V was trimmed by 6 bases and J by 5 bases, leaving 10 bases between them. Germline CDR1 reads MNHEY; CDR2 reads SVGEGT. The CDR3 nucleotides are TGTGCCAGCAGACACAGGGTCGAGACCCAGTACTTC. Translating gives CASRHRVETQYF.